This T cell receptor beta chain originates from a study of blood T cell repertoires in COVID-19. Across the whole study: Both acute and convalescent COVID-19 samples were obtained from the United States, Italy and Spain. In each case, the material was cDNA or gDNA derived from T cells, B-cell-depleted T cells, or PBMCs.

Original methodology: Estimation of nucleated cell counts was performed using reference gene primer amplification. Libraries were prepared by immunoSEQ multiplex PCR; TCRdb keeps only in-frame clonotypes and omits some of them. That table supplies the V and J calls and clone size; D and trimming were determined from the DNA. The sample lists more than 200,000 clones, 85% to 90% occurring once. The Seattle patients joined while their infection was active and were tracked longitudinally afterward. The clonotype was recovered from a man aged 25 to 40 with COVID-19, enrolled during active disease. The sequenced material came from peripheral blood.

CDR3 in DNA: TGTGCCAGCAGTTGGGAGGAAACAGGGGTTGGCGAGAATTCACCCCTCCACTTT. Protein product: CASSWEETGVGENSPLHF. V and J are TRBV6-2 or TRBV6-3 and TRBJ1-6; 7 nucleotides agree with TRBD1. Per the germline V gene, CDR1 is MNHEY and CDR2 is SVGEGT. J lost 7 bases, V lost 4 bases, and 16 bases had no gene match. This CDR3 region has 18 residues.